This TCR beta chain was sequenced during a study of CD8+ T cells in alopecia areata. Study information: Patients in the treated group were given tofacitinib by mouth, 5 to 10 mg twice a day.

Trimming removed 3 bases from V and 8 bases from J; junction bases left unmatched: 7. The CDR3 has 15 residues. Germline V CDR1 and CDR2: MGHRA, YSYEKL. As to treatment: oral pan-JAK inhibitor, 5-10 mg twice daily. Comments on this clone: The antigen remains undetermined.

Study-wide findings and caveats: Tofacitinib produced a significant decrease in scalp clonality and in expanded CD8+ clones among the top 100.

After isolation, RNA underwent reverse transcription to generate cDNA as the sequencing template. Sequencing used immunoSEQ multiplex PCR; TCRdb keeps in-frame clones, though not all of them. In the table there are 75,000 to 85,000 clones, about 71% of which are singletons. Here the sequenced sample was CD8+ T cells sorted from blood, taken at week 24, from a patient treated with tofacitinib. The TCR originated in a human donor with alopecia areata. V is TRBV4-1 and J is TRBJ1-4; 9 bases are a match to TRBD1. The CDR3 DNA sequence: TGCGCCAGCAGCCATCTCGAGGACAGGGGCGAAAAACTGTTTTTT. It is translated as CASSHLEDRGEKLFF.